These T cell receptor beta chains were read from a single sample in a study of blood T cell repertoires in COVID-19. Here immunoSEQ multiplex PCR was the method, and the copy in TCRdb shows in-frame clones only, minus some. The table lists 200,000 or so clones, under 90% of them singletons. The specimen was peripheral blood. Receptors were obtained from a woman older than 75 with COVID-19, enrolled during active disease. CDR3s include the opening cysteine and the closing phenylalanine or tryptophan. D genes are given only for firm matches. Not every row has a clone size; where given, it reads once, few, many or a size class.

size: -; D: -; J: TRBJ2-6; V: TRBV6-2/TRBV6-3; CDR3: CASSLTGSGANVLTF; DNA: TGTGCCAGCAGTCTTACGGGGTCTGGGGCCAACGTCCTGACTTTC
size: -; D: -; J: TRBJ1-2; V: TRBV30; CDR3: CARSAQGFAGFGYTF; DNA: TGTGCCCGGAGCGCCCAGGGGTTTGCAGGGTTTGGCTACACCTTC
size: -; D: -; J: TRBJ2-7; V: TRBV6-5; CDR3: CASRPGSAFDEQYF; DNA: TGTGCCAGCAGACCAGGAAGTGCGTTCGACGAGCAGTACTTC
size: once; D: TRBD1; J: TRBJ1-2; V: TRBV18; CDR3: CASSPYRDRERYGYTF; DNA: TGTGCCAGCTCACCATACCGGGACAGGGAGCGCTATGGCTACACCTTC
size: few; D: TRBD1; J: TRBJ1-3; V: TRBV5-1; CDR3: CASSLEGQGSGNTIYF; DNA: TGCGCCAGCAGCTTGGAGGGACAGGGCTCTGGAAACACCATATATTTT
size: once; D: -; J: TRBJ1-2; V: TRBV10-1; CDR3: CASSESRNYGYTF; DNA: TGCGCCAGCAGTGAGTCCAGAAACTATGGCTACACCTTC
size: -; D: -; J: TRBJ2-1; V: TRBV5-4; CDR3: CASSLTGLGNEQFF; DNA: TGTGCCAGCAGCTTGACAGGGTTGGGTAATGAGCAGTTCTTC
size: -; D: TRBD1; J: TRBJ1-1; V: TRBV5-8; CDR3: CASSLRDSPLVGTEAFF; DNA: TGTGCCAGCAGCTTGAGGGACAGCCCGCTGGTTGGCACTGAAGCTTTCTTT
size: -; D: -; J: TRBJ2-5; V: TRBV5-8; CDR3: CASSLDRGRETQYF; DNA: TGTGCCAGCAGCCTTGACCGGGGGAGAGAGACCCAGTACTTC
size: -; D: TRBD2; J: TRBJ2-3; V: TRBV11-2; CDR3: CASSLLAGGPGTDTQYF; DNA: TGTGCCAGCAGCCTACTAGCGGGGGGGCCGGGCACAGATACGCAGTATTTT
size: -; D: TRBD2; J: TRBJ2-5; V: TRBV6-6; CDR3: CASSPKNTRGWQETQYF; DNA: TGTGCCAGCAGTCCTAAGAATACGCGGGGGTGGCAAGAGACCCAGTACTTC
size: -; D: TRBD1; J: TRBJ2-4; V: TRBV29-1; CDR3: CSVDDVQGHSGNIQYF; DNA: TGCAGCGTTGACGATGTACAGGGGCACTCGGGAAACATTCAGTACTTC
size: -; D: TRBD2; J: TRBJ2-1; V: TRBV4-1; CDR3: CASSQPSGGADEQFF; DNA: TGCGCCAGCAGCCAACCTAGCGGGGGGGCGGATGAGCAGTTCTTC
size: -; D: TRBD2; J: TRBJ2-1; V: TRBV5-1; CDR3: CASSLTSGGYNEQFF; DNA: TGCGCCAGCAGCTTGACTAGCGGGGGGTACAATGAGCAGTTCTTC
size: -; D: TRBD1; J: TRBJ1-1; V: TRBV5-4; CDR3: CASSFAGQVNTEAFF; DNA: TGTGCCAGCAGCTTTGCCGGACAGGTGAACACTGAAGCTTTCTTT